This T cell receptor (beta chain) stems from a study of blood T cells in healthy people across ages. Together with a sample-barcoded 5' primer, a J-beta primer mix was included in a second PCR lasting roughly 6 to 12 cycles. TCRdb processed the 5' RACE reads anew with MiXCR; each CDR3 protein has one entry. In the table there are roughly 410,000 distinct CDR3 sequences, about half of which are singletons. As for this clonotype: A much larger clonotype is one base distant, so this may be a read error.

With 5 bases removed from V and 1 base from J, the gap between germline ends came to 17 bases. Germline loops: CDR1 SGHTA, CDR2 FQGNSA. The CDR3 contains 16 residues. The specimen sequenced was blood. The chain recombines TRBV7-2 with TRBJ1-2; D gene ambiguous. The TCR comes from a man in his fifties or sixties in good health. CDR3 sequence reads: CASSPRVAVFNYGYTF. The CDR3 DNA follows: TGTGCCAGCAGCCCCCGAGTGGCGGTTTTTAACTATGGCTACACCTTC. The full variable domain, in which reference TRBV7-2 and TRBJ1-2 provide the parts outside the CDR3, is GAGVSQSPSNKVTEKGKDVELRCDPISGHTALYWYRQSLGQGLEFLIYFQGNSAPDKSGLPSDRFSAERTGGSVSTLTIQRTQQEDSAVYLCASSPRVAVFNYGYTFGSGTRLTVV.